This TCR beta chain was captured by sequencing in a study of T cell clonality in common variable immunodeficiency. Sequencing input was equivalent genomic DNA from CVID and controls. Clones were read by immunoSEQ multiplex PCR, and TCRdb kept only the in-frame ones, dropping some. Altogether 25,000 or so clones were found in the sample, and no singletons occur. CVID subjects were 15 female and under 35 male, aged 9 to 64. The sample holds a few counts of this clone. What it binds is unknown. Study outcomes and limitations: T cell subpopulation sequencing would be needed to explain CVID clonality. Compared with healthy controls, CVID subjects showed increased TCRbeta clonality, mostly in about a third. Common variable immunodeficiency TCR beta sequences reportedly had fewer deletions and N-nucleotide insertions.

The source of this sequence is a human donor with common variable immunodeficiency. Sequencing was done on a sample of peripheral blood mononuclear cells.

This chain's CDR3 is CASSDYGTDNNNEQFF. Partial CDR3 DNA: TGCGCCAGCAGTGATTACGGGACAGACAACAACAATGAG. The chain links TRBV10-2 to TRBJ2-1; the match to TRBD1 covers 7 bases. The read terminates 3 residues ahead of where the CDR3 ends, so the germline J gene completes it. Germline CDR1 is WSHSY and CDR2 is SAAADI. With 3 bases clipped from V and 5 bases from J, the junction kept 10 bases outside the gene matches. The CDR3 totals 16 residues.